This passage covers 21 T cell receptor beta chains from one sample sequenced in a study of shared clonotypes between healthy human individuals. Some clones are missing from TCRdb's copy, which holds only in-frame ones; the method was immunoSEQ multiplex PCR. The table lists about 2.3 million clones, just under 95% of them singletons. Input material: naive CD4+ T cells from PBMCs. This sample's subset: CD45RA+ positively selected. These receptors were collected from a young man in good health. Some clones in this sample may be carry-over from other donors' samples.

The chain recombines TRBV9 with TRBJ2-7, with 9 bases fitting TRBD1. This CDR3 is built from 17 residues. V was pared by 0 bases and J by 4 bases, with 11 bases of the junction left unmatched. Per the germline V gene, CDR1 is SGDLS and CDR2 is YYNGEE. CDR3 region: CASSVATGQGPGYEQYF. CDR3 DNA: TGTGCCAGCAGCGTAGCTACGGGACAGGGCCCGGGATACGAGCAGTACTTC.

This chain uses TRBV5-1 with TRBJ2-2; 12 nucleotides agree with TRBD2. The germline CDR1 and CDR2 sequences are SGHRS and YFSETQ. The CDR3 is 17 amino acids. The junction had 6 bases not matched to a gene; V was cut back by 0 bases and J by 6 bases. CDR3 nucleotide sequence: TGCGCCAGCAGCTTGGGACTAGCGGGAGTCGGAGCCGGGGAGCTGTTTTTT. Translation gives CASSLGLAGVGAGELFF.

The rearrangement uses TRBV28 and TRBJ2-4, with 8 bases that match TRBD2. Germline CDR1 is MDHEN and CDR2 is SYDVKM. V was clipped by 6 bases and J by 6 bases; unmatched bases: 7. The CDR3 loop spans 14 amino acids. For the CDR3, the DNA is TGTGCCAGCAGGGAAGCGGGAGCGGGAAACATTCAGTACTTC. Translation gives CASREAGAGNIQYF.

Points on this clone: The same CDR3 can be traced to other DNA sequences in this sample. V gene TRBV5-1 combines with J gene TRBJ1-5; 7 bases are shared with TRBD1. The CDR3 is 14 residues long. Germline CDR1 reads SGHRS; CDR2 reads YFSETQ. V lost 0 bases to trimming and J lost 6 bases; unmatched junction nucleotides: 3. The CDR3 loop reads CASSLDRGGQPQHF. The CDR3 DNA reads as TGCGCCAGCAGCTTGGACAGGGGAGGTCAGCCCCAGCATTTT. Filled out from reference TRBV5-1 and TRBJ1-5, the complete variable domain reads KAGVTQTPRYLIKTRGQQVTLSCSPISGHRSVSWYQQTPGQGLQFLFEYFSETQRNKGNFPGRFSGRQFSNSRSEMNVSTLELGDSALYLCASSLDRGGQPQHFGDGTRLSIL.

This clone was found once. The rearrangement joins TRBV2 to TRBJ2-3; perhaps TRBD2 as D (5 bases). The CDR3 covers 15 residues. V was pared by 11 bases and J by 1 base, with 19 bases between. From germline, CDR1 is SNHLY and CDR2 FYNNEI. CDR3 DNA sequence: TGTGCCCGAAGCGGTTACGAAAGCGGCACAGATACGCAGTATTTT. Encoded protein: CARSGYESGTDTQYF.

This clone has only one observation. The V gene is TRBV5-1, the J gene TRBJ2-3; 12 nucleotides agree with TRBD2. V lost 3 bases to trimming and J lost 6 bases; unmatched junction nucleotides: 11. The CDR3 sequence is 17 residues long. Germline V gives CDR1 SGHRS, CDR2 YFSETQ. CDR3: CASSWGLAGGPTDTQYF. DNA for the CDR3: TGCGCCAGCAGCTGGGGGCTAGCGGGAGGGCCCACCGATACGCAGTATTTT.

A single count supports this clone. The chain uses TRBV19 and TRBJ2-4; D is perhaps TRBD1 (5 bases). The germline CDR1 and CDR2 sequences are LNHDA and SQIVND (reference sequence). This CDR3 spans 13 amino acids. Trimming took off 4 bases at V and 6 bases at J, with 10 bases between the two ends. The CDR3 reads CASSTPDRNIQYF. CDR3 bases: TGTGCCAGTAGTACACCCGACAGAAACATTCAGTACTTC.

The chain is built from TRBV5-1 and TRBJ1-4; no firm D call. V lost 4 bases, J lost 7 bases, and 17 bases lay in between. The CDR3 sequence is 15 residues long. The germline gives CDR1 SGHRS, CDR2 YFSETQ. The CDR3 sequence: CASSPAPNDGEKLFF. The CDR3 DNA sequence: TGCGCCAGCAGCCCGGCGCCAAATGATGGTGAAAAACTGTTTTTT.

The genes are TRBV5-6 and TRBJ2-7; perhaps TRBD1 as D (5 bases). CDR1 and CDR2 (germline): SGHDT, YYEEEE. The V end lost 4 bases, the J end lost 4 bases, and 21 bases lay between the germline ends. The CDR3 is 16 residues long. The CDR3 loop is CASSLNGRGPPYEQYF. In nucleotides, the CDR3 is TGTGCCAGCAGCCTGAACGGAAGGGGCCCCCCTTACGAGCAGTACTTC.

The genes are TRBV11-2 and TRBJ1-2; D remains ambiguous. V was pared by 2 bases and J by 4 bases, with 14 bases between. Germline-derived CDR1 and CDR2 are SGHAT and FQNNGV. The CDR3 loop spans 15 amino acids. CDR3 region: CASSLLPRSSYGYTF. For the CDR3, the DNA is TGTGCCAGCAGCTTATTACCCAGGAGTAGCTATGGCTACACCTTC.

The CDR3 DNA reads as TGCGCCAGCAGCGGACAGGGCTCCCCCGGGGAGCTGTTTTTT. Amino acid sequence: CASSGQGSPGELFF. The rearrangement joins TRBV5-1 to TRBJ2-2, with 8 nucleotides matching TRBD1. There are 14 residues in the CDR3. In germline, CDR1 is SGHRS, CDR2 YFSETQ. V shed 4 bases, J shed 6 bases, and the junction held 5 bases outside the gene matches.

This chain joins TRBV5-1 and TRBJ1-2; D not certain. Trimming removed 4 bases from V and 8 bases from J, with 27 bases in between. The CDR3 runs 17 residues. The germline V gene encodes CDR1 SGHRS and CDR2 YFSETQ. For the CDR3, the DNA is TGCGCCAGCAGCCCCAGAATTGTGGAAGGGTTCCCGGAAGGCTACACCTTC. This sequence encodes CASSPRIVEGFPEGYTF.

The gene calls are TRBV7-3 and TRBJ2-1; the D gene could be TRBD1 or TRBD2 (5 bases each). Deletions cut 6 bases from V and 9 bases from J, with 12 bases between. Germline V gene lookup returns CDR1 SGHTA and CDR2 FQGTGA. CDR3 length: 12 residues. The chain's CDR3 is CASSRPGREQFF. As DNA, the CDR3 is TGTGCCAGCAGTCGGCCGGGACGTGAGCAGTTCTTC. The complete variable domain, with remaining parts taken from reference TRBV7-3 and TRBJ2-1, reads GAGVSQTPSNKVTEKGKYVELRCDPISGHTALYWYRQSLGQGPEFLIYFQGTGAADDSGLPNDRFFAVRPEGSVSTLKIQRTERGDSAVYLCASSRPGREQFFGPGTRLTVL.

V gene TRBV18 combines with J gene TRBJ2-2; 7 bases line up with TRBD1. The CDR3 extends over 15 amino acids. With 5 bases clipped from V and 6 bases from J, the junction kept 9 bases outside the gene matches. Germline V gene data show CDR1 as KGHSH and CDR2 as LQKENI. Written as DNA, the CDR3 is TGTGCCAGCTCAGAAGGACAGGTGGGCGCCGGGGAGCTGTTTTTT. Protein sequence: CASSEGQVGAGELFF.

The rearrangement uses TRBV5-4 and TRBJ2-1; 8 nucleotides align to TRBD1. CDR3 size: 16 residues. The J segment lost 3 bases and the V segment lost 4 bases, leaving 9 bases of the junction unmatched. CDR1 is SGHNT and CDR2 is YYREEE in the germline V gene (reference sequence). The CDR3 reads CASSRPGQGFYNEQFF. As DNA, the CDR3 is TGTGCCAGCAGCCGTCCAGGACAGGGTTTCTACAATGAGCAGTTCTTC.

Here the CDR3 DNA reads TGTGCCAGCAGTTTATTCACAGGGGTGAATCAGCCCCAGCATTTT. The encoded protein is CASSLFTGVNQPQHF. This chain connects TRBV27 to TRBJ1-5; 7 bases align to TRBD1. Germline V CDR1 and CDR2: MNHEY, SMNVEV (reference sequence). The ends lost 1 base at V and 4 bases at J; junction bases unmatched: 4. The CDR3 runs to 15 residues.

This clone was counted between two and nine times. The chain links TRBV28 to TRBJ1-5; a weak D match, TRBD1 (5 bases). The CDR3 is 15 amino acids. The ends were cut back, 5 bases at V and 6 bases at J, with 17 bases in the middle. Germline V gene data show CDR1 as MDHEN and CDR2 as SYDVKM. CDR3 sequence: CASSRDTGASQPQHF. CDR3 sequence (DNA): TGTGCCAGCAGTCGCGACACCGGGGCTAGTCAGCCCCAGCATTTT.

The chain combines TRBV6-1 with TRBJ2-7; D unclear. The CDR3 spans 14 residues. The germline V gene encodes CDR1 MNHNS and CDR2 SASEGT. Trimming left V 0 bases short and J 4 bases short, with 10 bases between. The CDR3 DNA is TGTGCCAGCAGTGAAGCGGTCCTTTATTACGAGCAGTACTTC. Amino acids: CASSEAVLYYEQYF.

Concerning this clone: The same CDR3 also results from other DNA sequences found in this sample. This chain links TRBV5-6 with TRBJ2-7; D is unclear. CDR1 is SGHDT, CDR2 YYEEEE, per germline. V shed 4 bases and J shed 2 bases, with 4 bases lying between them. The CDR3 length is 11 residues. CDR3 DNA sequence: TGTGCCAGCAGCCGAACCTACGAGCAGTACTTC. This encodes CASSRTYEQYF.

The CDR3 loop is CASRVAGGPVYEQYF. The CDR3 DNA reads TGTGCCAGCAGGGTAGCGGGAGGGCCGGTCTACGAGCAGTACTTC. J is TRBJ2-7 and V is TRBV2; the match to TRBD2 covers 11 bases. The CDR3 is 15 residues long. The trim removed 6 bases at V and 3 bases at J, leaving 7 bases unmatched. Germline values: CDR1 SNHLY, CDR2 FYNNEI. Looking up the rest from reference TRBV2 and TRBJ2-7 gives the full variable domain: EPEVTQTPSHQVTQMGQEVILRCVPISNHLYFYWYRQILGQKVEFLVSFYNNEISEKSEIFDDQFSVERPDGSNFTLKIRSTKLEDSAMYFCASRVAGGPVYEQYFGPGTRLTVT.

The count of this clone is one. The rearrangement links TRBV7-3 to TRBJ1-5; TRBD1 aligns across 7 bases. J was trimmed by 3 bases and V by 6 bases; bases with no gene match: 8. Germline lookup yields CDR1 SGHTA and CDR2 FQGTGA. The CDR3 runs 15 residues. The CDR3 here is CASSATGAVNQPQHF. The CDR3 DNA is TGTGCCAGCAGTGCCACAGGGGCCGTCAATCAGCCCCAGCATTTT.